This T cell receptor (beta chain) was identified during a study of T cell responses to AZD1222 COVID-19 vaccine. Overall study results and limits: Donors were largely white British and mainly female; clonal diversity was possibly underestimated. Only five to seven individuals given AZD1222 were seropositive at baseline.

Method: immunoSEQ multiplex PCR; TCRdb's copy keeps in-frame clones and lacks some. The sample yields roughly 150,000 clones, around nine tenths seen once. As to this clone: The target antigen is unknown. An end of the junction differs from the germline gene, which may be a read error.

From germline, CDR1 is SGHAT and CDR2 FQNNGV. The CDR3 totals 16 residues. This specimen consisted of peripheral blood, obtained 28 days after the second AZD1222 dose. The TCR was taken from an adult who received the AZD1222 COVID-19 vaccine. The chain is built from TRBV11-2 and TRBJ1-2; D call uncertain. CDR3: CASSLEVADTNYGYTF. The CDR3 DNA follows: TGTGCCAGCAGCCTAGAGGTCGCAGACACTAACTATGGCTACACCTTC.